Included here is one T cell receptor (beta chain) sequence, with context. This specimen belongs to a study of blood T cell repertoires in COVID-19. The CDR3 has 15 amino acids. From germline, CDR1 is ENHRY and CDR2 SYGVKD. The ends lost 3 bases at V and 3 bases at J; junction bases unmatched: 5. In the original workflow: Using reference gene primer amplification, nucleated cell counts were estimated. Sequenced by immunoSEQ multiplex PCR; TCRdb stores in-frame clones only, minus some. V and J calls and clone size come straight from that table; D and trimming were deduced from the DNA. The table records fewer than 250,000 clones, 80% to 90% of them present only once.

V usage is TRBV10-3 and J usage is TRBJ1-3, with 7 bases identical to TRBD1. The specimen was PBMCs or T cells enriched from blood (not recorded which). The receptor was isolated from a woman in her thirties or forties who had been exposed to COVID-19. The DNA for the CDR3 is TGTGCCATCAGTGACGCACGACAGGGTGGAAACACCATATATTTT. It encodes CAISDARQGGNTIYF.